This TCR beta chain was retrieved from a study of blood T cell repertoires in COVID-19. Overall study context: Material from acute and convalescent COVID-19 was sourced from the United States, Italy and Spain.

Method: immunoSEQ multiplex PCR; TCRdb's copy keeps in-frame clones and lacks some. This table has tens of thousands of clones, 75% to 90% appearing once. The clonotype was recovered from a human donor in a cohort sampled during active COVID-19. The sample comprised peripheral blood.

The CDR3 protein is CASSQVGDRRDGYTF. CDR3 coding DNA: TGTGCCAGCAGCCAAGTAGGGGACAGGAGGGATGGCTACACCTTC. This chain links TRBV3-1 (or the pseudogene TRBV3-2) with TRBJ1-2; 8 bases are a match to TRBD1. The length of the CDR3 is 15 residues. CDR1 is LGHDT and CDR2 is YNNKEL in the germline V gene (reference sequence). V shed 1 base and J 6 bases; nucleotides not matched to a gene: 7.